These 13 T cell receptor beta chains originate from one sample sequenced in a study of T cell repertoires in ileal Crohn's disease. The repertoire was sequenced with immunoSEQ multiplex PCR; TCRdb's copy has only in-frame clones and lacks some. Of more than 10,000 clones listed, about 77% were seen once; the top ten hold 4.5%. Time point specified: neoterminal ileum biopsy at postoperative endoscopy, about 6 months after surgery. The sequenced sample was ileal tissue. Receptors originate from an adult with Crohn's disease.

The chain couples TRBV5-3 to TRBJ1-1; D is possibly TRBD1 (5 bases). TRBV5-3 is an ORF; its function is uncertain. Trimming removed 4 bases from V and 5 bases from J, with 15 bases in between. CDR3 length: 14 amino acids. For the CDR3, the DNA is TGTGCCAGAAGCCCGACAAGGAAGGGGACTGAAGCTTTCTTT. It yields the protein CARSPTRKGTEAFF.

The table lists this clone with a count of one. The chain has TRBV12-5 and TRBJ2-7; 12 bases line up with TRBD1. The CDR3 is 16 residues long. V shed 2 bases, J shed 7 bases, and the junction held 9 bases outside the gene matches. Per the germline V gene, CDR1 is LGHNT and CDR2 is FRNRAP. CDR3 nucleotides: TGTGCTAGTGGTTTGTCCACGGGACAGGGGGCTCAAGAGCAGTACTTC. Translation gives CASGLSTGQGAQEQYF.

V usage is TRBV9 and J usage is TRBJ2-2, with D tentatively TRBD2 (5 bases). The V end was cut by 3 bases, the J end by 5 bases, with 14 bases between. CDR1 and CDR2 from the germline V gene are SGDLS and YYNGEE. This CDR3 comprises 15 residues. The CDR3 protein is CASSADFPGTGELFF. In DNA, the CDR3 is TGTGCCAGCAGCGCGGACTTCCCCGGGACCGGGGAGCTGTTTTTT.

This chain joins TRBV19 and TRBJ2-3; maybe TRBD2 (6 bases). From germline, CDR1 is LNHDA and CDR2 SQIVND (reference sequence). This CDR3 is 13 amino acids long. The V end was cut by 6 bases, the J end by 3 bases, with 10 bases between. Here the CDR3 reads CASSPGSTDTQYF. The CDR3 nucleotides are TGTGCCAGTAGCCCCGGGAGTACAGATACGCAGTATTTT. The entire variable domain, with the rest obtained from reference TRBV19 and TRBJ2-3, is as follows: DGGITQSPKYLFRKEGQNVTLSCEQNLNHDAMYWYRQDPGQGLRLIYYSQIVNDFQKGDIAEGYSVSREKKESFPLTVTSAQKNPTAFYLCASSPGSTDTQYFGPGTRLTVL.

The chain has TRBV29-1 and TRBJ1-1, with 9 bases fitting TRBD1. The CDR3 covers 12 residues. The germline V gene has CDR1 SQVTM and CDR2 ANQGSEA. Germline trimming cut 3 bases from V and 7 bases from J; bases unmatched to any gene: 3. The CDR3 loop reads CSVDRTGVEAFF. Written as DNA, the CDR3 is TGCAGCGTTGATAGGACAGGGGTTGAAGCTTTCTTT. Filled out from reference TRBV29-1 and TRBJ1-1, the complete variable domain reads SAVISQKPSRDICQRGTSLTIQCQVDSQVTMMFWYRQQPGQSLTLIATANQGSEATYESGFVIDKFPISRPNLTFSTLTVSNMSPEDSSIYLCSVDRTGVEAFFGQGTRLTVV.

The table lists this clone with a few counts. V usage is TRBV12-5 and J usage is TRBJ2-6; tentatively, D is TRBD2 (5 bases). Deletions cut 6 bases from V and 4 bases from J, with 13 bases between. The CDR3 sequence is 15 residues long. Germline values: CDR1 LGHNT, CDR2 FRNRAP. CDR3 DNA: TGTGCTAGTGGGATGGAGCGGTCCGGGGCCAACGTCCTGACTTTC. Translating gives CASGMERSGANVLTF.

The CDR3 DNA sequence: TGTGCCTGGAGTGCAAGCGACGAGCAGTACTTC. Amino acids: CAWSASDEQYF. V gene TRBV30 combines with J gene TRBJ2-7; D is unresolved. This CDR3 is 11 amino acids long. Between the trimmed V and J ends, which lost 1 base and 5 bases, there was a span of 6 bases. Per the germline V gene, CDR1 is GTSNPN and CDR2 is SVGIG (reference sequence).

V is TRBV6-1 and J is TRBJ2-7; the D is unclear. The CDR3 spans 11 residues. V lost 5 bases to trimming and J lost 5 bases, with 7 bases between them. Per germline, CDR1 MNHNS and CDR2 SASEGT. For the CDR3, the DNA is TGTGCCAGCAGTCCCCTCGACGAGCAGTACTTC. It yields the protein CASSPLDEQYF.

This CDR3 is CASSPEATSGWANEQFF. CDR3 sequence (DNA): TGTGCCAGCAGCCCGGAGGCAACTAGCGGGTGGGCCAATGAGCAGTTCTTC. The chain links TRBV4-2 to TRBJ2-1; 9 positions agree with TRBD2. Unmatched junction bases numbered 13, after V lost 4 bases and J lost 6 bases. The CDR3 is made up of 17 amino acids. Germline V gene sequence: CDR1 LGHNA, CDR2 YNFKEQ.

The chain combines TRBV19 with TRBJ1-5; no firm D call. CDR1 and CDR2 (germline): LNHDA, SQIVND (reference sequence). The germline V and J ends were trimmed by 5 bases and 0 bases, with 20 bases remaining between them. The CDR3 loop spans 18 amino acids. The CDR3 sequence: CASSFGGFGENSNQPQHF. DNA for the CDR3: TGTGCCAGTAGTTTCGGAGGTTTTGGGGAGAATAGCAATCAGCCCCAGCATTTT. Drawing the rest from reference TRBV19 and TRBJ1-5, the complete variable domain is DGGITQSPKYLFRKEGQNVTLSCEQNLNHDAMYWYRQDPGQGLRLIYYSQIVNDFQKGDIAEGYSVSREKKESFPLTVTSAQKNPTAFYLCASSFGGFGENSNQPQHFGDGTRLSIL.

Note on this clone: Different DNA sequences within this sample yield the same CDR3. The rearrangement links TRBV7-9 to TRBJ2-5; possibly TRBD2 for D (6 bases). Trimming cost V 2 bases and J 5 bases, with 12 bases left between them. The germline V gene has CDR1 SEHNR and CDR2 FQNEAQ (reference sequence). The CDR3 totals 14 residues. The CDR3 sequence: CASSLPGGLETQYF. The CDR3 region has the DNA TGTGCCAGCAGCTTACCCGGGGGATTGGAGACCCAGTACTTC.

CDR3 sequence reads: CASDGSETNEKLFF. CDR3 nucleotide sequence: TGTGCCAGCGACGGGTCAGAAACTAATGAAAAACTGTTTTTT. The chain uses TRBV27 and TRBJ1-4; no clear D gene. This CDR3 has 14 amino acids. Trimming took off 8 bases at V and 1 base at J, with 11 bases between the two ends. In germline, CDR1 is MNHEY, CDR2 SMNVEV (reference sequence).

The chain combines TRBV5-6 with TRBJ2-1; TRBD2 agrees at 7 bases. Per germline, CDR1 SGHDT and CDR2 YYEEEE. V lost 4 bases to trimming and J lost 6 bases; unmatched junction nucleotides: 13. The CDR3 runs 16 residues. This CDR3 is CASSPERGPPGNEQFF. The CDR3 nucleotides read TGTGCCAGCAGCCCAGAGCGGGGCCCTCCCGGCAATGAGCAGTTCTTC.